One sample yielded the 11 T cell receptor beta chains listed below, sequenced in a study of T cell responses to AZD1222 COVID-19 vaccine. Sequencing used immunoSEQ multiplex PCR; TCRdb keeps in-frame clones, though not all of them. The sample lists roughly 100,000 clones, more than 75% occurring once. The specimen comprised peripheral blood, sampled on day 0 of AZD1222 vaccination. The receptors stem from an adult in good health.

The CDR3 protein is CASSDRVGANTGELFF. As DNA, the CDR3 is TGTGCCAGCTCAGACAGGGTGGGCGCGAACACCGGGGAGCTGTTTTTT. V gene TRBV18 combines with J gene TRBJ2-2; TRBD1 matches 7 bases. V lost 5 bases and J lost 0; bases outside the gene matches: 6. Germline V gene sequence: CDR1 KGHSH, CDR2 LQKENI. The CDR3 runs 16 residues.

Remarks on this clone: Relative to the germline gene, one junction end is altered; a read error may explain this. The chain couples TRBV7-7 to TRBJ2-3; D perhaps matches TRBD2 (5 bases). Per the germline V gene, CDR1 is SSHAT and CDR2 is FNYEAQ (reference sequence). The CDR3 sequence is 13 residues long. This chain's CDR3 is CASSFGRADTQYF. As DNA, the CDR3 is TGTGCTAGCAGCTTTGGGAGAGCAGATACGCAGTATTTT. Full variable domain (missing parts from reference TRBV7-7 and TRBJ2-3): GAGVSQSPRYKVTKRGQDVTLRCDPISSHATLYWYQQALGQGPEFLTYFNYEAQPDKSGLPSDRFSAERPEGSISTLTIQRTEQRDSAMYRCASSFGRADTQYFGPGTRLTVL.

V gene TRBV15 combines with J gene TRBJ2-5, with TRBD1 as a possible D gene (6 bases). Germline assignment: CDR1 LNHNV and CDR2 YYDKDF (reference sequence). This CDR3 is built from 13 residues. V was trimmed by 2 bases and J by 5 bases, leaving 9 bases between them. CDR3 bases: TGTGCCACCAGCAGACAGGGGCGGGAGACCCAGTACTTC. Translated: CATSRQGRETQYF.

The genes are TRBV19 and TRBJ2-1, with 7 bases aligning to TRBD2. The CDR3 is 16 residues long. With V trimmed by 2 bases and J by 5 bases, 9 bases remained unmatched. Germline CDR1 and CDR2: LNHDA and SQIVND (reference sequence). Written as DNA, the CDR3 is TGTGCCAGTAGTATACGCGGGAGAAATCCAGACAATGAGCAGTTCTTC. Encoded protein: CASSIRGRNPDNEQFF.

The chain couples TRBV7-2 to TRBJ2-4; 7 bases fit TRBD2. The V and J ends lost 5 bases and 8 bases, in that order; junction bases with no gene match: 9. Per germline, CDR1 SGHTA and CDR2 FQGNSA. The CDR3 spans 14 residues. The CDR3 DNA is TGTGCCAGCAGCCCCGGACGGGGGGTAGACATTCAGTACTTC. Translated, it gives CASSPGRGVDIQYF.

This chain joins TRBV15 and TRBJ2-1, with D perhaps TRBD1 (5 bases). Between the trimmed V and J ends, which lost 1 base and 6 bases, there was a span of 10 bases. The V gene's germline CDR1 is LNHNV and CDR2 YYDKDF (reference sequence). The CDR3 runs 14 residues. The CDR3 region has the DNA TGTGCCACCAGCAGAGTGGGGCCAGCCAATGAGCAGTTCTTC. Its protein is CATSRVGPANEQFF.

This sequence joins TRBV7-9 and TRBJ2-1, with a possible D match to TRBD1 (6 bases). Trimming removed 5 bases at V and 4 bases at J, with 9 bases between. This CDR3 spans 13 amino acids. In germline, CDR1 is SEHNR, CDR2 FQNEAQ (reference sequence). CDR3 amino acids: CASSPGEYNEQFF. CDR3 DNA: TGTGCCAGCAGCCCAGGGGAATACAATGAGCAGTTCTTC.

This clone has only a few counts. The V and J genes are TRBV28 and TRBJ2-2; the D gene is possibly TRBD2 (6 bases). The CDR3 has 16 amino acids. V dropped 6 bases and J dropped 0 bases, with 14 bases sitting between them. CDR1 and CDR2 (germline): MDHEN, SYDVKM. The CDR3 is CASSLAGGANTGELFF. The CDR3 region has the DNA TGTGCCAGCAGCCTGGCCGGGGGTGCGAACACCGGGGAGCTGTTTTTT.

CDR3 DNA: TGTGCCAGCAGCAAAGGGGGACTCCGACCCCTTAACTATGGCTACACCTTC. It codes for CASSKGGLRPLNYGYTF. The chain couples TRBV9 to TRBJ1-2; weak D call: TRBD1 (6 bases). Per the germline V gene, CDR1 is SGDLS and CDR2 is YYNGEE. The ends were cut back, 4 bases at V and 1 base at J, with 20 bases in the middle. The CDR3 extends over 17 amino acids.

This chain uses TRBV28 with TRBJ1-3, with D perhaps TRBD1 (6 bases). CDR1 and CDR2 (germline): MDHEN, SYDVKM. CDR3 length equals 15 residues. Trimming shortened V by 4 bases and J by 5 bases, and 15 bases separated the two germline ends. CDR3 protein: CASSSHGGGRNTIYF. In nucleotides, the CDR3 is TGTGCCAGCAGTTCCCACGGGGGGGGCCGAAACACCATATATTTT.

The V and J genes are TRBV29-1 and TRBJ2-7, with D unclear. Germline CDR1 SQVTM, CDR2 ANQGSEA. Trimming cost V 1 base and J 0 bases, with 7 bases left between them. The CDR3 spans 13 residues. DNA for the CDR3: TGCAGCGTTGAAGTAGGAAACTCCTACGAGCAGTACTTC. Its translation is CSVEVGNSYEQYF.